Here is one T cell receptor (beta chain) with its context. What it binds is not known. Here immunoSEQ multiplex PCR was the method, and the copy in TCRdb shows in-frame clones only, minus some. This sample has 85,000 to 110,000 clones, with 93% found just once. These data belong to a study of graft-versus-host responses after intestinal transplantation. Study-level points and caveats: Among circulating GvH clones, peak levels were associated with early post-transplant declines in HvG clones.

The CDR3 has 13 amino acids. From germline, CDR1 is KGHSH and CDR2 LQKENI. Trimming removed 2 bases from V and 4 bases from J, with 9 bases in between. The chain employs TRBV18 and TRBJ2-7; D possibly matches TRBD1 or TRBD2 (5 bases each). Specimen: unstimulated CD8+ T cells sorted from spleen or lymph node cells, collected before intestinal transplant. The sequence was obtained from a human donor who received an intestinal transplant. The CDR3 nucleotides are TGTGCCAGCTCACCAGGGACCAATTACGAGCAGTACTTC. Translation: CASSPGTNYEQYF.